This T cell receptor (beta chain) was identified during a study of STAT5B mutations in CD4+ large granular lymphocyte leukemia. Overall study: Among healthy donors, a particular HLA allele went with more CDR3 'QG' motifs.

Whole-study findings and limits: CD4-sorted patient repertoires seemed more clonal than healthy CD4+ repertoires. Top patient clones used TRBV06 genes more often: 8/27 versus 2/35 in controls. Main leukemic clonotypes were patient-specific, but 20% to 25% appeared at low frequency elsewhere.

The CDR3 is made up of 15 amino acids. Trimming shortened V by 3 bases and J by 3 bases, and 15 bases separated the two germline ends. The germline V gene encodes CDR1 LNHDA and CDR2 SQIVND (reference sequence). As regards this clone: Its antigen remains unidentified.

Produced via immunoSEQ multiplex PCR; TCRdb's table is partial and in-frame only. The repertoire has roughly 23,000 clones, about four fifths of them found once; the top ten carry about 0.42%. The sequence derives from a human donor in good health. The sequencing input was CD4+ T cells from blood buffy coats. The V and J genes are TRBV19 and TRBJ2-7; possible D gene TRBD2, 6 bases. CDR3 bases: TGTGCCAGTAGTATTTCCGGGGGTACGCTCTACGAGCAGTACTTC. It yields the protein CASSISGGTLYEQYF.